The rows below give T cell receptor beta chains drawn from one sample of a study of multiple sclerosis patients with progressive multifocal leukoencephalopathy. TCRdb keeps only in-frame clones here, not all; method: immunoSEQ multiplex PCR. The sample holds under 30,000 clones, around 89% seen once. This specimen was PBMCs, taken from a patient treated with natalizumab. These receptors came from a human donor with multiple sclerosis. CDR3s include the opening cysteine and the closing phenylalanine or tryptophan. A D gene is named only where the DNA matches it firmly. A row's size may be missing; if present it is once, few, many or a size class.

size	V	D	J	DNA	CDR3
NA	TRBV6-5	NA	TRBJ1-5	TGTGCCAGCAGTCCCGGTCGAAGCAATCAGCCCCAGCATTTT	CASSPGRSNQPQHF
once	TRBV9	NA	TRBJ1-2	TGTGCCAGCAGCGTTAACTATGGCTACACCTTC	CASSVNYGYTF
NA	TRBV9	TRBD1	TRBJ2-7	TGTGCCAGCAGCGTAGCTACAGGGGGGTACGAGCAGTACTTC	CASSVATGGYEQYF
NA	TRBV27	TRBD1	TRBJ1-1	TGTGCCAGCACCGAGACAGGGTCCACTGAAGCTTTCTTT	CASTETGSTEAFF
NA	TRBV4-2	TRBD1	TRBJ1-1	TGTGCCAGCACCCGAAGTGGGGACAGGGCTTTCTTT	CASTRSGDRAFF
NA	TRBV30	NA	TRBJ1-1	TGTGCCTGGAGTGTAGGCGTGAACACTGAAGCTTTCTTT	CAWSVGVNTEAFF
NA	TRBV19	NA	TRBJ2-1	TGTGCCAGTAGTATACCCCGAGGGTTCGAGGGCAATGAGCAGTTCTTC	CASSIPRGFEGNEQFF
NA	TRBV28	TRBD1	TRBJ1-5	TGTGCCAGCAGCTCACCAGGGGGCTCGCAGCCCCAGCATTTT	CASSSPGGSQPQHF
NA	TRBV7-9	NA	TRBJ1-1	TGTGCCAGCAGCCCGGGAGGGAGGAACACTGAAGCTTTCTTT	CASSPGGRNTEAFF
NA	TRBV20-1	NA	TRBJ2-2	TGCAGTGGCGCAGGGACCGGGGAGCTGTTTTTT	CSGAGTGELFF
few	TRBV21-1	NA	TRBJ2-7	TGTGCCAGCAGCAGCTCCTACGAGCAGTACTTC	CASSSSYEQYF
once	TRBV7-2	TRBD1	TRBJ1-5	TGTGCCAGCAGCTTAGACAGGGGTCCGCCCCAGCATTTT	CASSLDRGPPQHF
NA	TRBV27	NA	TRBJ1-4	TGTGCCAGCAGTCACACAGGGAGAATTCACTCCAATGAAAAACTGTTTTTT	CASSHTGRIHSNEKLFF
NA	TRBV6-6	NA	TRBJ1-1	TGTGCCAGCAGTTACTCCCGGGGGGCAAACACTGAAGCTTTCTTT	CASSYSRGANTEAFF
NA	TRBV19	NA	TRBJ2-1	TGTGCCAGTAGTACCACAGGGAGCTCCTACAATGAGCAGTTCTTC	CASSTTGSSYNEQFF
NA	TRBV7-2	TRBD1	TRBJ1-5	TGTGCCAGCAGCCTCGACAGGGAGAATAGAAACCAACCCCAGCATTTT	CASSLDRENRNQPQHF
NA	TRBV13	NA	TRBJ2-7	TGTGCCAGCAGCTTGAGGGGGACCTACGAGCAGTACTTC	CASSLRGTYEQYF
NA	TRBV6-1	NA	TRBJ1-1	TGTGCCAGCAGTGAAAACAGGGTTTGGGGCACTGAAGCTTTCTTT	CASSENRVWGTEAFF
NA	TRBV6-1	TRBD1	TRBJ2-7	TGTGCCAGCAGATCCGGGACAGGGGGGTCCTACGAGCAGTACTTC	CASRSGTGGSYEQYF
NA	TRBV7-2	NA	TRBJ1-1	TGTGCCAGCAGCTTATACATCGGGGGCCTCCGAGAGGTGGCTTTCTTT	CASSLYIGGLREVAFF
NA	TRBV7-9	NA	TRBJ2-5	TGTGCCAGCAGCTTAGTAGAGGGGCGAGAGACCCGGTACTTC	CASSLVEGRETRYF
NA	TRBV11-2	NA	TRBJ2-7	TGTGCCAGCAGCTTAGTCTACGGAGGAAGCTACGAGCAGTACTTC	CASSLVYGGSYEQYF
NA	TRBV28	TRBD2	TRBJ2-3	TGTGCCAGCAGTACGAGCGGGGGGGCAGATACGCAGTATTTT	CASSTSGGADTQYF
NA	TRBV4-3	NA	TRBJ1-2	TGCGCCAGCAGCCATGGGGGGGATGGCTACACCTTC	CASSHGGDGYTF
NA	TRBV4-2	NA	TRBJ1-5	TGTGCCAGCAGCCAAGATAGGAGTTCAAGCAATCAGCCCCAGCATTTT	CASSQDRSSSNQPQHF
NA	TRBV21-1	NA	TRBJ2-5	TGTGCCAGCAATGCTTGGCGGGGGGACCAAGAGACCCAGTACTTC	CASNAWRGDQETQYF
NA	TRBV19	NA	TRBJ1-3	TGTGCCAGTAGTATAGATGGGGCGGGTTTCGCTGGAAACACCATATATTTT	CASSIDGAGFAGNTIYF
NA	TRBV6-5	TRBD1	TRBJ1-4	TGTGCCAGCAGTTTGGGACAGCGTAATGAAAAACTGTTTTTT	CASSLGQRNEKLFF
NA	TRBV18	TRBD2	TRBJ2-1	TGTGCCAGCTCCCCGGTTAGCGGGGGTCACAATGAGCAGTTCTTC	CASSPVSGGHNEQFF
few	TRBV7-9	NA	TRBJ1-2	TGTGCCAGCAGCCAAGCGGTCAACTATGGCTACACCTTC	CASSQAVNYGYTF
NA	TRBV4-3	TRBD1	TRBJ2-7	TGCGCCAGCAGCCAAGGGGGGACAGACCCCTCCTACGAGCAGTACTTC	CASSQGGTDPSYEQYF
NA	TRBV7-3	NA	TRBJ1-1	TGTGCCAGCAGTTTTCCTCGAGGGGGAGAGAACACTGAAGCTTTCTTT	CASSFPRGGENTEAFF
NA	TRBV4-1	NA	TRBJ1-6	TGCGCCAGCAGCCCCAGTTACTCCTATAATTCACCCCTCCACTTT	CASSPSYSYNSPLHF
once	TRBV10-2	TRBD2	TRBJ2-7	TGCGCCCGCAGGAGGGGAGGGACGGGAGTGTCCTACGAGCAGTACTTC	CARRRGGTGVSYEQYF
NA	TRBV6-1	NA	TRBJ2-7	TGTGCCAGCAGTGACGGGACTTTTTACGAGCAGTACTTC	CASSDGTFYEQYF
NA	TRBV6-1	NA	TRBJ2-7	TGTGCCAGCAGTTCCGAAAGGGGTGCCTACGAGCAGTACTTC	CASSSERGAYEQYF